This T cell receptor (beta chain) derives from a study of blood T cells in healthy people across ages. PBMCs were isolated at a quantity of at least 6 million per sample. The study's findings and limits: Age advanced and TCR beta diversity per million T cells fell, roughly linearly. Estimates of diversity drawn from one million T cells were considered underestimates.

For this clonotype: The antigen is undetermined.

V lost 5 bases, J lost 2 bases, and 13 bases lay in between. This CDR3 spans 15 amino acids. Germline V gives CDR1 MDHEN, CDR2 SYDVKM. Using a J-beta primer mix together with a sample-barcoded 5' primer, a second PCR was run for about 7 to 12 cycles. TCRdb reprocessed the 5' RACE reads via MiXCR and lists one record per CDR3 protein. The table shows around 650,000 distinct CDR3 sequences, with around two fifths occurring only once. Sequenced: blood. The TCR was taken from an older man in good health. The gene calls are TRBV28 and TRBJ2-1; unclear D gene. DNA of the CDR3: TGTGCCAGCAGTACGGCTACTTTTACCTACAATGAGCAGTTCTTC. It translates to CASSTATFTYNEQFF.